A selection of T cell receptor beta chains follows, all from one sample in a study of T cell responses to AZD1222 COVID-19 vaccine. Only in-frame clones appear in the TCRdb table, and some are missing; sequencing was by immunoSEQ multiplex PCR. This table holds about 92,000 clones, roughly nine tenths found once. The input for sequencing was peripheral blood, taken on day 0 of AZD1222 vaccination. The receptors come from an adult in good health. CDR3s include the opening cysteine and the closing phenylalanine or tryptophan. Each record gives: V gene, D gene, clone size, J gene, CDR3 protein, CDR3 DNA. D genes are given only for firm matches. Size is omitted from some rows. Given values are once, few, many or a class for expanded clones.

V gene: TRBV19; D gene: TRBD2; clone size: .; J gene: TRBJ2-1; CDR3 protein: CASTRTSGSSYNEQFF; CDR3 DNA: TGTGCCAGTACCCGGACTAGCGGGTCTTCCTACAATGAGCAGTTCTTC
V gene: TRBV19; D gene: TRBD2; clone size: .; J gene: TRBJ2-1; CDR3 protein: CASRRAGGPGRYNEQFF; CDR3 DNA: TGTGCCAGTAGAAGAGCGGGAGGCCCAGGTAGATACAATGAGCAGTTCTTC
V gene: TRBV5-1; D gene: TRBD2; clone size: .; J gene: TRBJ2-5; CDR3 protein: CASGPTSGSGETQYF; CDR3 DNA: TGCGCCAGCGGCCCCACTAGCGGGAGCGGGGAGACCCAGTACTTC
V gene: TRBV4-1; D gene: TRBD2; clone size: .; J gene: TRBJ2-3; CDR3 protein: CASNPGRASDTQYF; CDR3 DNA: TGCGCCAGCAATCCCGGGAGGGCCTCAGATACGCAGTATTTT
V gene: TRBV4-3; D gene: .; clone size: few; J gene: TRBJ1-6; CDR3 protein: CASSQGENSPLHF; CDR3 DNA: TGCGCCAGCAGCCAAGGTGAAAATTCACCCCTCCACTTT
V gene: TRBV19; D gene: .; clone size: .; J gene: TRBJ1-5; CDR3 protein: CASSSNQPQHF; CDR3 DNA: TGTGCCAGTAGTAGCAATCAGCCCCAGCATTTT
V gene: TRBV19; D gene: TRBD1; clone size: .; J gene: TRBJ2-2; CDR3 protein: CASMRTGVVRELFF; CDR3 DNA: TGTGCCAGTATGCGGACAGGGGTTGTCAGGGAGCTGTTTTTT
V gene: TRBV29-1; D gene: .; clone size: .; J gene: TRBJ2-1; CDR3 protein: CSVEDGGRRYNEQFF; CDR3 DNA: TGCAGCGTTGAAGATGGGGGGAGGAGGTACAATGAGCAGTTCTTC
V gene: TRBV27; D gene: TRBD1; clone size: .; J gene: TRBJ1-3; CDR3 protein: CASRQGSGNTIYF; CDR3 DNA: TGTGCCAGCAGACAGGGGAGTGGAAACACCATATATTTT
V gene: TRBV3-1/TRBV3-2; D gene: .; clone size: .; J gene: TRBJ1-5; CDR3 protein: CASSQGGGNNQPQHF; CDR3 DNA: TGTGCCAGCAGCCAAGGTGGAGGCAACAATCAGCCCCAGCATTTT
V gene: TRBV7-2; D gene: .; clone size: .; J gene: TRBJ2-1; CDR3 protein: CASSLGPTIYNEQFF; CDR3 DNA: TGTGCCAGCAGCTTAGGGCCGACCATATACAATGAGCAGTTCTTC
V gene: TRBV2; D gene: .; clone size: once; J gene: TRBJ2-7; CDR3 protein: CAHAIGLISYEQYF; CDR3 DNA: TGTGCCCACGCCATAGGCCTTATCTCCTACGAGCAGTACTTC
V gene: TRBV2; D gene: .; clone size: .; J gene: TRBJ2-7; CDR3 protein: CASSEVRGPGEQYF; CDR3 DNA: TGTGCCAGCAGTGAAGTCCGGGGGCCAGGCGAGCAGTACTTC
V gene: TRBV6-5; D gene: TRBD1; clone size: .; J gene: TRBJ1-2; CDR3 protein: CASHSGQGIAYGYTF; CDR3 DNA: TGTGCCAGCCACTCGGGACAGGGGATCGCTTACGGCTACACCTTC
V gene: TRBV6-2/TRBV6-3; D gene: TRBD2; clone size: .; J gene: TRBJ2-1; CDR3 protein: CASSYESRTSSFRSYNEQFF; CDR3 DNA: TGTGCCAGCAGTTACGAATCCAGGACTAGCTCTTTCCGGTCCTACAATGAGCAGTTCTTC
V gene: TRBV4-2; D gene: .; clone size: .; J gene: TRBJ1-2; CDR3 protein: CASSQPRGYTF; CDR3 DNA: TGTGCCAGCAGCCAACCACGTGGCTACACCTTC
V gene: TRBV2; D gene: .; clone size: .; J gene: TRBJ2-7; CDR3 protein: CASSGLGGGGEQYF; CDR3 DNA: TGTGCCAGCAGTGGGCTAGGAGGGGGCGGCGAGCAGTACTTC
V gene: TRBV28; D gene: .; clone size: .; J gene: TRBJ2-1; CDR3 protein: CASNAPLASSHNEQFF; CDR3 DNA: TGTGCCAGCAACGCACCTCTAGCTTCCTCCCACAATGAGCAGTTCTTC
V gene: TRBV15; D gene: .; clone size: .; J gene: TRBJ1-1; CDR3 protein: CATSRGGGVPEAFF; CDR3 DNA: TGTGCCACCAGCAGAGGAGGAGGGGTGCCTGAAGCTTTCTTT
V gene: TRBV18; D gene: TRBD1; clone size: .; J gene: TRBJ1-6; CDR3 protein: CASSPEQGAESPLHF; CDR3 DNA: TGTGCCAGCTCACCAGAACAGGGGGCTGAATCACCCCTCCACTTT
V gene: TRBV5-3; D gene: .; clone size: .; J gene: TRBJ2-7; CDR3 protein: CARSLATNRLLYEQYF; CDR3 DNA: TGTGCCAGAAGCTTGGCCACTAACCGACTGCTCTACGAGCAGTACTTC
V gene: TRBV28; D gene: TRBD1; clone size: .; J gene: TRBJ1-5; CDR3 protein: CASSSGQGDQPQHF; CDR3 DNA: TGTGCCAGCAGTTCGGGACAGGGAGATCAGCCCCAGCATTTT
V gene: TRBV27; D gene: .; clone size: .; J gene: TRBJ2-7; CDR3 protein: CASSSSWVGIYEQYF; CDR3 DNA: TGTGCCAGCAGTTCCAGCTGGGTCGGGATTTACGAGCAGTACTTC
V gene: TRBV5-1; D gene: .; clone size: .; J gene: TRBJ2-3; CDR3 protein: CASSSTQGWTDTQYF; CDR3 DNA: TGCGCCAGCAGCTCGACTCAGGGCTGGACAGATACGCAGTATTTT
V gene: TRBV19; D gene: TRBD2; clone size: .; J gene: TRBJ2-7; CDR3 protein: CASSGLAGVGYEQYF; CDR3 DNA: TGTGCCAGTAGCGGACTAGCGGGAGTAGGGTACGAGCAGTACTTC
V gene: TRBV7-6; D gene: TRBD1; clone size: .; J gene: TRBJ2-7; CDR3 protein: CASSVDRGSYEQYF; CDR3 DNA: TGTGCCAGCAGCGTAGACAGGGGCTCCTACGAGCAGTACTTC
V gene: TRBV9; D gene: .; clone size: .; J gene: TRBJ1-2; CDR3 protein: CASSVTDGTSYYGYTF; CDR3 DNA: TGTGCCAGCAGCGTAACTGATGGGACATCCTACTATGGCTACACCTTC
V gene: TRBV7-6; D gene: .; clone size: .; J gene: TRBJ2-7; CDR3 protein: CASSLAGQSYEQYF; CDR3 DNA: TGTGCCAGCAGCTTAGCAGGTCAGAGCTACGAGCAGTACTTC
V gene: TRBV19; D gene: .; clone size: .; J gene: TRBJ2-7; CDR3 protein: CASTQGDYEQYF; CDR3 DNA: TGTGCCAGTACCCAGGGCGACTACGAGCAGTACTTC
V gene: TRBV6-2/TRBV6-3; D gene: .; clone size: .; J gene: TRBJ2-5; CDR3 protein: CASSYSNLNIETQYF; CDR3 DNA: TGTGCCAGCAGTTACTCGAATTTGAATATTGAGACCCAGTACTTC
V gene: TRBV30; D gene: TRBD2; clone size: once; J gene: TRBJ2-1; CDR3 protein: CAWGRGDNEQFF; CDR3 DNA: TGTGCCTGGGGGCGGGGGGACAATGAGCAGTTCTTC
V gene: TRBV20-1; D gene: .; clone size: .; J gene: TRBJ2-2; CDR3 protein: CSASVLAGELFF; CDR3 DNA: TGCAGTGCTAGTGTGTTGGCCGGGGAGCTGTTTTTT
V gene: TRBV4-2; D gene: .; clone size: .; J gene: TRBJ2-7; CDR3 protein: CASNQGGEDSYEQYF; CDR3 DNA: TGTGCCAGCAACCAGGGGGGGGAGGACTCCTACGAGCAGTACTTC
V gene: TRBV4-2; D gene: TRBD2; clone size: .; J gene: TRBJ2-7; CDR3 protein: CASSPEGRAGEQYF; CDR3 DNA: TGTGCCAGCAGCCCAGAAGGGAGGGCCGGGGAGCAGTACTTC
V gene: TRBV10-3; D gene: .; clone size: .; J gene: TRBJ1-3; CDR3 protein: CAITTDSSGNTIYF; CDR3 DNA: TGTGCCATCACTACCGACAGCTCTGGAAACACCATATATTTT
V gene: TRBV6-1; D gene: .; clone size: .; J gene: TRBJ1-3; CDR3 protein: CASSDGGASGNTIYF; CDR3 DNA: TGTGCCAGCAGTGACGGGGGGGCGTCTGGAAACACCATATATTTT
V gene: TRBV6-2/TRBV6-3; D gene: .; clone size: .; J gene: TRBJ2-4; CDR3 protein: CASSFRGLAKNIQYF; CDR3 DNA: TGTGCCAGCAGTTTCAGGGGACTAGCCAAAAACATTCAGTACTTC
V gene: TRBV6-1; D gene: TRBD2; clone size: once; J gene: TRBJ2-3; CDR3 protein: CASSEVVSGADTQYF; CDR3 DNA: TGTGCCAGCAGTGAAGTGGTTAGCGGGGCAGATACGCAGTATTTT
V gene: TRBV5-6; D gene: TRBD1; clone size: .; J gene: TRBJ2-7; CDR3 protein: CASTHRGPYEQYF; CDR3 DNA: TGTGCCAGCACCCACAGGGGCCCCTACGAGCAGTACTTC
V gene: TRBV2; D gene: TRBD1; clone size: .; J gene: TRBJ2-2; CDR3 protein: CADRENTGELFF; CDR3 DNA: TGTGCCGACAGGGAAAACACCGGGGAGCTGTTTTTT
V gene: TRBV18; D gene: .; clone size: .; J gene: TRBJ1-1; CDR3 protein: CASSQRDGRNTEAFF; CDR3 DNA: TGTGCCAGCTCACAGAGGGACGGACGGAACACTGAAGCTTTCTTT